The present TCR beta chain was sequenced within a study of long-term antiretroviral therapy in people with HIV. The study, taken as a whole, reports: Spans of CDR3 length were tighter for HIV repertoires than for controls. Whichever time point was examined, clones expanded before ART dominated the repertoire.

The study drew at least one pre-ART and at least two post-ART PBMC samples from every donor. Every specimen held between roughly 0.85-11 million cryopreserved PBMC. These were thawed and washed before DNA extraction. About this clone: Its target is not known.

Trimming removed 2 bases from V and 2 bases from J, with 9 bases in between. The CDR3 is 14 residues long. From germline, CDR1 is MNHEY and CDR2 SVGAGI. Investigators performed immunoSEQ version v3.0 at survey level. Sequencing was performed with immunoSEQ multiplex PCR; in TCRdb, only in-frame clones are kept and a portion is missing. The table has 25,000 to 30,000 clones, over 75% seen once. The chain joins TRBV6-5 to TRBJ1-2; D is uncertain. The material was unsorted PBMCs, obtained 3 years after starting antiretroviral therapy. The sequence was obtained from a man aged 40-55 years with HIV. Here the CDR3 reads CASSYDVLNYGYTF. The DNA of the CDR3 is TGTGCCAGCAGTTACGACGTACTAAACTATGGCTACACCTTC.